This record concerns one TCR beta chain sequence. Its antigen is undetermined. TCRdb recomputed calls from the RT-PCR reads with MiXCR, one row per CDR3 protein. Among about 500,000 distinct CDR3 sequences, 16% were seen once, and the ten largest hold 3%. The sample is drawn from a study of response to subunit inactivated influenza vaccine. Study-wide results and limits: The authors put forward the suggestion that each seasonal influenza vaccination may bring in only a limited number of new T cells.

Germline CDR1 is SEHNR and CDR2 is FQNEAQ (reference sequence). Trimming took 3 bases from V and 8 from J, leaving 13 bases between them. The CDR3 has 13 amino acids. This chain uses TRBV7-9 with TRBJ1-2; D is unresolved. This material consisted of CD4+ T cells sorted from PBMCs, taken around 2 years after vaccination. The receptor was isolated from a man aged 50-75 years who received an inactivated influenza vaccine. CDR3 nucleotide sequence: TGTGCCAGCAGCTTTGACTACTCAGCGGGCTACACCTTC. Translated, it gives CASSFDYSAGYTF.